This TCR beta chain appears in the sequencing data of a study of blood T cell repertoires in COVID-19. Study background: COVID-19 samples from acute and convalescent phases originated in the United States, Italy and Spain. PBMCs, B-cell-depleted T cells, or T cells provided the cDNA or gDNA that made up the material.

Germline V lookup: CDR1 LNHDA, CDR2 SQIVND (reference sequence). The CDR3 totals 11 residues. Trimming shortened V by 6 bases and J by 0 bases, and 2 bases separated the two germline ends. Original processing notes: From reference gene primer amplification, estimates of nucleated cell counts were derived. Measured with immunoSEQ multiplex PCR; TCRdb has only the in-frame clones, and not every one. The DNA was the basis for D and trimming; V, J and clone size are from that table. The sample holds some 55,000 clones, 75% to 80% seen once. The sample taken for sequencing was peripheral blood. The chain employs TRBV19 and TRBJ1-1; no definite D call. This TCR derives from a man in his 70s with active or convalescent COVID-19. CDR3 sequence: CASSMNTEAFF. The DNA for the CDR3 is TGTGCCAGTAGCATGAACACTGAAGCTTTCTTT. The variable domain in full, with the rest retrieved from reference TRBV19 and TRBJ1-1, is DGGITQSPKYLFRKEGQNVTLSCEQNLNHDAMYWYRQDPGQGLRLIYYSQIVNDFQKGDIAEGYSVSREKKESFPLTVTSAQKNPTAFYLCASSMNTEAFFGQGTRLTVV.